A single T cell receptor beta chain is shown here with its context. What it recognizes is unknown. The same CDR3 can be traced to other DNA sequences in this sample. The PCR used 60 Vbeta and 13 Jbeta primers. In the original workflow: An analysis performed later counted about 80 million unique TCR beta chains (roughly 11 million of them shared). Repertoires were generated with immunoSEQ multiplex PCR, while TCRdb's copy carries only in-frame clones and drops some. Clone size and V and J calls were adopted from that table, with D and trimming inferred from the DNA. Here the sample table reports 150,000 to 200,000 clones. The entry originates in a study of cytomegalovirus exposure and HLA in healthy donors. The study, taken as a whole, reports: Listed as cytomegalovirus-associated were 164 TCR beta chains. In an earlier analysis, productive rearrangement rates for most beta V segments clustered near 90% or 30%.

The clonotype was recovered from a man aged 25 to 40 in good health and CMV-seronegative. Sequenced sample: PBMCs.

The CDR3 loop is CASSFGGGPSGANVLTF. Written as DNA, the CDR3 is TGTGCCAGCAGTTTTGGGGGAGGGCCCTCTGGGGCCAACGTCCTGACTTTC. The gene calls are TRBV27 and TRBJ2-6; 7 bases are shared with TRBD2. Germline V CDR1 and CDR2: MNHEY, SMNVEV (reference sequence). The V segment lost 3 bases and the J segment 0 bases; nucleotides outside the gene matches: 5. The CDR3 is 17 amino acids.